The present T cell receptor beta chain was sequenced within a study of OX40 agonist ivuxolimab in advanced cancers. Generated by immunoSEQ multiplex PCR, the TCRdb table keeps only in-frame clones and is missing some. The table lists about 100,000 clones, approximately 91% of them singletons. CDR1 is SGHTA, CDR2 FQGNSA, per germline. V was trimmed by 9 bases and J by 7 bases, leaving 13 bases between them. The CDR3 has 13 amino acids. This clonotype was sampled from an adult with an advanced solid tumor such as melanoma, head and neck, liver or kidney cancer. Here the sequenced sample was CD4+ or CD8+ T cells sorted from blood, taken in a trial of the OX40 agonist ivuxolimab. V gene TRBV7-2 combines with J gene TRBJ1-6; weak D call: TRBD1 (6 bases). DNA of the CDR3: TGTGCCAGTAAACAGGGTACCAATTCACCCCTCCACTTT. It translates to CASKQGTNSPLHF. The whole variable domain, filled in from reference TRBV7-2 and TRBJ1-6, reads GAGVSQSPSNKVTEKGKDVELRCDPISGHTALYWYRQSLGQGLEFLIYFQGNSAPDKSGLPSDRFSAERTGGSVSTLTIQRTQQEDSAVYLCASKQGTNSPLHFGNGTRLTVT.